The rows below give T cell receptor beta chains drawn from one sample of a study of CD8+CD57+ T cells in acquired aplastic anemia. MiXCR, applied by TCRdb to the reads, yields one record per CDR3 protein. The table records approximately 150,000 distinct CDR3 sequences, about two thirds of them present only once. What was sequenced was sorted CD4+, CD8+, or CD8+CD57+ T cells (not recorded which) from PBMCs. All receptors derive from a human donor with aplastic anemia. CDR3s include the opening cysteine and the closing phenylalanine or tryptophan. The D gene is left open where the match is weak. Only part of the rows carry a size: once, few, many, or a class if the clone is expanded.

CDR3 length,D gene,clone size,V gene,J gene,CDR3 DNA,CDR3 protein
14,TRBD1,-,TRBV7-9,TRBJ1-6,TGTGCCAGCAGCCAGGACAGGCCCAATTCACCCCTCCACTTT,CASSQDRPNSPLHF
16,TRBD1,-,TRBV2,TRBJ2-2,TGTGCCAGCAGTGGGACAGGGGGAGCGAACACCGGGGAGCTGTTTTTT,CASSGTGGANTGELFF
17,-,few,TRBV20-1,TRBJ2-2,TGCAGTGCTAGGGCCCTGGAGGTGAGGGCCACCGCCGGGGAGCTGTTTTTT,CSARALEVRATAGELFF
13,-,-,TRBV29-1,TRBJ2-7,TGCAGCGCCAAACAGGCGAGCTCCTACAAGCAGTACTTC,CSAKQASSYKQYF
13,-,many,TRBV10-3,TRBJ2-1,TGTGCCATCAGTGACTTAGGGTACAATGAGCAGTTCTTC,CAISDLGYNEQFF
12,-,-,TRBV15,TRBJ1-1,TGTGCCACCAGCAGAGATGTGGCGTCAGCTTTCTTT,CATSRDVASAFF
15,-,few,TRBV5-6,TRBJ1-6,TGTGCCAGCAGCTTAGGTCCGGGGGTCGATTCACCCCTCCACTTT,CASSLGPGVDSPLHF
13,TRBD1,-,TRBV25-1,TRBJ2-4,TGTGCCAGCAGTGACGACAGGGCCTTCGGCTGGTACTTC,CASSDDRAFGWYF
15,TRBD2,once,TRBV10-3,TRBJ2-1,TGTGCCAGCCGCCCGGGGTCTAGCGGCAACAATGAGCAGTTCTTC,CASRPGSSGNNEQFF
15,-,-,TRBV24-1,TRBJ2-1,TGTGCCACCAGTGATTCCCTGACTGTTCACAATGAGCAGTTCTTC,CATSDSLTVHNEQFF
17,TRBD2,-,TRBV24-1,TRBJ2-3,TGTGCCACCAGTGACCTAACCGGGACTAAAAGCACAGATACGCAGTATTTT,CATSDLTGTKSTDTQYF
15,-,-,TRBV9,TRBJ2-2,TGTGCCAGCAGCCCAGGGACACAGAACACCGGGGAGCTGTTTTTT,CASSPGTQNTGELFF
14,TRBD2,-,TRBV20-1,TRBJ2-1,TGCAGTGCGGCGGGACTAGCGGATTACAATGAGCAGTTCTTC,CSAAGLADYNEQFF
16,TRBD2,many,TRBV6-4,TRBJ2-2,TGTGCCAGCAGTGACTCAGCGGGGACGAACACCGGGGAGCTGTTTTTT,CASSDSAGTNTGELFF
15,-,-,TRBV27,TRBJ1-5,TGTGCCAGCAGTTTATCATGGGGACCTGGACAGCCCCAGCATTTT,CASSLSWGPGQPQHF
13,-,-,TRBV2,TRBJ2-5,TGTGCCAGCAGTAAGGAACCGAAAGAGACCCAGTACTTC,CASSKEPKETQYF
13,-,-,TRBV5-6,TRBJ1-4,TGTGCCAGCAGCTTGCAAGGTAATGAAAAACTGTTTTTT,CASSLQGNEKLFF
12,-,once,TRBV5-4,TRBJ1-1,TGTGCCAGCAGCGCGGTGGGGACTGAAGCTTTCTTT,CASSAVGTEAFF
11,-,-,TRBV7-9,TRBJ2-1,TGTGTCATAGGGCCCTACAATGAGCAGTTCTTC,CVIGPYNEQFF
15,-,-,TRBV10-3,TRBJ1-1,TGTGCCATCAGTGAGACAGGGTCCTTGAGTACTGAAGCTTTCTTT,CAISETGSLSTEAFF
15,-,-,TRBV4-3,TRBJ1-2,TGCGCCAGCAGCCAAGGCTCTAGCGGGGTGTGGGGCTACACCTTC,CASSQGSSGVWGYTF
14,-,-,TRBV20-1,TRBJ1-6,TGCAGTTCCGCAGGGGCCGGTTCGAATTCACCCCTCCACTTT,CSSAGAGSNSPLHF
15,-,-,TRBV7-2,TRBJ1-2,TGTGCCAGCAGCTTAGATGGGGGGTTAGGCTATGGCTACACCTTC,CASSLDGGLGYGYTF
15,TRBD1,once,TRBV20-1,TRBJ1-1,TGCAGTGCTAGAGATAGTCGGACAGGAAACACTGAAGCTTTCTTT,CSARDSRTGNTEAFF
15,TRBD1,-,TRBV25-1,TRBJ2-2,TGTGCCAGCAGTAGGACAGGGACGAACACCGGGGAGCTGTTTTTT,CASSRTGTNTGELFF
15,-,-,TRBV7-8,TRBJ2-3,TGTGCCAGCAGCTTATTCAGCAGAAGCACAGATACGCAGTATTTT,CASSLFSRSTDTQYF
15,-,few,TRBV19,TRBJ1-6,TGTGCCAGTAGTATGGTAGGCTCCTATAATTCACCCCTCCACTTT,CASSMVGSYNSPLHF
14,-,-,TRBV7-8,TRBJ2-3,TGTGCCAGCAGCTTAGACGAGGCGCGAGATACGCAGTATTTT,CASSLDEARDTQYF
16,TRBD2,-,TRBV7-2,TRBJ2-5,TGTGCCAGCAGCTTAATGGGACTACCCGTCCAAGAGACCCAGTACTTC,CASSLMGLPVQETQYF
13,-,-,TRBV20-1,TRBJ1-2,TGCAGCGCTGAGGGGGGCGGTTCCTATGGCTACACCTTC,CSAEGGGSYGYTF
13,-,-,TRBV15,TRBJ1-1,TGTGCCACCAGCAGAGATAGACCATCTGAAGCTTTCTTT,CATSRDRPSEAFF
14,TRBD1,-,TRBV7-3,TRBJ2-2,TGTGCCAGCAGCGCGGACAGGAATACCGGGGAGCTGTTTTTT,CASSADRNTGELFF
15,-,few,TRBV5-4,TRBJ2-7,TGTGCCAGCAGCCTCGGGACACCAAGCTCCTACGAGCAGTACTTC,CASSLGTPSSYEQYF
14,-,-,TRBV7-6,TRBJ1-2,TGTGCCAGCAGCTTATTGGTTGGAGGGTATGGCTACACCTTC,CASSLLVGGYGYTF